What follows are 11 T cell receptor beta chains derived from one specimen sequenced in a study of radiotherapy plus CTLA-4 blockade in lung cancer. The protocol was immunoSEQ multiplex PCR, while the TCRdb copy is restricted to in-frame clones and leaves out a portion. This sample has around 110,000 clones, with roughly four fifths found just once. The sample consisted of peripheral blood, taken from a patient treated with radiotherapy plus ipilimumab. The receptors come from a human donor with non-small cell lung cancer that progressed on radiotherapy plus ipilimumab. Some clones in this sample may be carry-over from other donors' samples.

This rearrangement joins TRBV7-2 to TRBJ2-1; weak D call: TRBD1 (6 bases). Germline V gene sequence: CDR1 SGHTA, CDR2 FQGNSA. V lost 1 base and J 1 base, leaving 11 bases between the germline ends. This CDR3 is built from 16 residues. Here the CDR3 DNA reads TGTGCCAGCAGCTTAGGGTGGGGGCCATCCTACAATGAGCAGTTCTTC. Residues: CASSLGWGPSYNEQFF.

This clone appeared a single time. The chain is built from TRBV28 and TRBJ1-2; the D is unclear. Looked up from germline, CDR1 is MDHEN and CDR2 is SYDVKM. Trimming left V 9 bases short and J 2 bases short, with 10 bases between. The CDR3 consists of 12 residues. CDR3 amino acids: CASDGSNYGYTF. The CDR3 DNA reads TGTGCCAGTGATGGATCCAACTATGGCTACACCTTC.

CDR3 in DNA: TGCGCCAGCAGCCAACAGGGACAGGGAGGTGAAAAACTGTTTTTT. The encoded protein is CASSQQGQGGEKLFF. The J gene is TRBJ1-4, the V gene TRBV4-1; 9 bases are shared with TRBD1. The germline V gene has CDR1 MGHRA and CDR2 YSYEKL. The CDR3 consists of 15 residues. J gave up 7 bases and V 2 bases, and 5 bases lay outside the gene matches.

The chain is built from TRBV5-1 and TRBJ2-3; 13 bases align to TRBD2. From germline, CDR1 is SGHRS and CDR2 YFSETQ. V was clipped by 0 bases and J by 4 bases; unmatched bases: 8. The CDR3 has 18 amino acids. The CDR3 region is CASSLARTSGGPPDTQYF. The DNA for the CDR3 is TGCGCCAGCAGCTTGGCGCGGACTAGCGGGGGACCTCCAGATACGCAGTATTTT.

V is TRBV6-5 and J is TRBJ2-7, with D unclear. Trimming shortened V by 4 bases and J by 1 base, and 11 bases separated the two germline ends. This CDR3 comprises 14 residues. The germline V gene encodes CDR1 MNHEY and CDR2 SVGAGI. The CDR3 spells CASSSRTESYEQYF. Here the CDR3 DNA reads TGTGCCAGCAGTTCCAGGACGGAGTCCTACGAGCAGTACTTC.

The chain employs TRBV2 and TRBJ1-5; D not resolved. In germline, CDR1 is SNHLY, CDR2 FYNNEI. This CDR3 is built from 13 residues. The ends were cut back, 7 bases at V and 3 bases at J, with 10 bases in the middle. The CDR3 here is CASTGNLNQPQHF. Written as DNA, the CDR3 is TGTGCCAGCACCGGTAACCTCAATCAGCCCCAGCATTTT.

This sequence joins TRBV5-1 and TRBJ1-3, with D perhaps TRBD1 (6 bases). The CDR3 length is 16 residues. V dropped 5 bases and J dropped 0 bases, with 15 bases sitting between them. Germline V lookup: CDR1 SGHRS, CDR2 YFSETQ. As DNA, the CDR3 is TGCGCCAGCAGACCTCTCCAGGGGAGCTCTGGAAACACCATATATTTT. This gives the protein CASRPLQGSSGNTIYF.

This sequence joins TRBV11-2 and TRBJ2-7; D is undetermined. The CDR3 consists of 12 residues. V lost 4 bases and J 6 bases, leaving 10 bases between the germline ends. Per the germline V gene, CDR1 is SGHAT and CDR2 is FQNNGV. The CDR3 reads CASSSRPSEQYF. In nucleotides, the CDR3 is TGTGCCAGCAGCTCCCGACCCAGCGAGCAGTACTTC.

The CDR3 protein is CASSHGTGAEAFF. CDR3 sequence (DNA): TGTGCCAGCAGCCACGGGACAGGAGCTGAAGCTTTCTTT. This rearrangement joins TRBV7-3 to TRBJ1-1, with 8 bases aligning to TRBD1. The germline gives CDR1 SGHTA, CDR2 FQGTGA. The CDR3 contains 13 residues. J gave up 6 bases and V 5 bases, and 5 bases lay outside the gene matches.

CDR3 protein: CASSGQGIEAFF. In DNA, the CDR3 is TGTGCCAGCAGCGGACAGGGGATTGAAGCTTTCTTT. The chain is built from TRBV7-2 and TRBJ1-1; TRBD1 matches at 9 bases. The CDR3 spans 12 residues. V lost 5 bases to trimming and J lost 7 bases; unmatched junction nucleotides: 2. Germline V CDR1 and CDR2: SGHTA, FQGNSA.

This clone was recorded only once. The chain combines TRBV27 with TRBJ1-2; 10 nucleotides agree with TRBD1. The CDR3 totals 14 residues. V shed 10 bases and J 2 bases; nucleotides not matched to a gene: 7. The germline V gene encodes CDR1 MNHEY and CDR2 SMNVEV (reference sequence). The CDR3 region is CATGLGQGNYGYTF. The CDR3 region has the DNA TGTGCCACTGGATTGGGACAGGGGAACTATGGCTACACCTTC.